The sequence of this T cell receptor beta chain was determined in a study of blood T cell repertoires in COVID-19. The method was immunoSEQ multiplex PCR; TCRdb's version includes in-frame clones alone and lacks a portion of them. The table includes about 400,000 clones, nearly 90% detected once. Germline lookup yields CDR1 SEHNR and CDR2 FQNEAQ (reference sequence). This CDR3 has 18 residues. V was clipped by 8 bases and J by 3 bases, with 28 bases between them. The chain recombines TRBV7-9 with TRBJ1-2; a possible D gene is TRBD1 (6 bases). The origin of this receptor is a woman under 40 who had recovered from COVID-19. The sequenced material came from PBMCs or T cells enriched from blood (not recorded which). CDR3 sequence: CASELIVPQGPRDYGYTF. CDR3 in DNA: TGTGCCAGCGAGCTTATAGTCCCCCAGGGGCCGAGGGACTATGGCTACACCTTC.